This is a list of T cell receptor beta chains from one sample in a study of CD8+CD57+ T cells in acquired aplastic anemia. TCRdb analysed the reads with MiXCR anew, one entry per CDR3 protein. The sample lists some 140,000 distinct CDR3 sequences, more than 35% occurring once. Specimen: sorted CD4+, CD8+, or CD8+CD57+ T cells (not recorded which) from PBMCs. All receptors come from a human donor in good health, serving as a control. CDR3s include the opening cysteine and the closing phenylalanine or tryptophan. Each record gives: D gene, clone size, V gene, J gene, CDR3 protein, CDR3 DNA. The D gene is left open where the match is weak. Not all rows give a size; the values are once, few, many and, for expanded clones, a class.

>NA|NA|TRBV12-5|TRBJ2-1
CASVGLSSYNEQFF
TGTGCTAGTGTTGGGCTTAGCTCCTACAATGAGCAGTTCTTC
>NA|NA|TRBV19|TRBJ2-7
CASSIVFDGEQYF
TGTGCCAGTAGTATAGTCTTCGATGGCGAGCAGTACTTC
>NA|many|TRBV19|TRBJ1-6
CASSVTVYNSPLHF
TGTGCCAGTAGTGTGACAGTCTATAATTCACCCCTCCACTTT
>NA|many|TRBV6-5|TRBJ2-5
CASSYFGTGSQTQYF
TGTGCCAGCAGTTACTTCGGTACAGGGAGCCAGACCCAGTACTTC
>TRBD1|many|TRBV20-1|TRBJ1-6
CSARKRTGGHNSPLHF
TGCAGTGCTAGAAAGAGGACAGGGGGACATAATTCACCCCTCCACTTT
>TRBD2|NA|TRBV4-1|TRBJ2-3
CASSQAPSGSTTGTQYF
TGCGCCAGCAGCCAGGCCCCTAGCGGCAGCACCACAGGTACGCAGTATTTT
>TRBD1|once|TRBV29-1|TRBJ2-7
CSVTGTENSYEQYF
TGCAGCGTAACCGGGACAGAGAACTCCTACGAGCAGTACTTC
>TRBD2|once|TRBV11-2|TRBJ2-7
CASSSRLAGHYEQYF
TGTGCCAGCAGCTCACGACTAGCTGGGCACTACGAGCAGTACTTC
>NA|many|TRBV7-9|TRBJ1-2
CASSFKDGYGYTF
TGTGCCAGCAGCTTCAAGGATGGCTATGGCTACACCTTC
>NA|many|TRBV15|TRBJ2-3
CATSSPTPSPDTQYF
TGTGCCACCAGCAGCCCCACCCCCAGCCCAGATACGCAGTATTTT
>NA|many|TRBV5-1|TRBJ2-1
CASSIRELDNEQFF
TGCGCCAGCAGCATCCGGGAGCTAGACAATGAGCAGTTCTTC
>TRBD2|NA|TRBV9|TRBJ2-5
CASSLAPAGASETQYF
TGTGCCAGCAGCTTGGCTCCAGCGGGGGCGTCGGAGACCCAGTACTTC
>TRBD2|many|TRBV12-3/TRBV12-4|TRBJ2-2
CASSPTSAGELFF
TGTGCCAGCAGCCCAACTAGCGCCGGGGAGCTGTTTTTT
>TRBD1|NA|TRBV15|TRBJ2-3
CATSRDGGQGTDTQYF
TGTGCCACCAGCAGAGATGGGGGACAGGGAACAGATACGCAGTATTTT
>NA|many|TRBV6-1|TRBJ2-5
CASSESHGRLSTQYF
TGTGCCAGCAGTGAAAGTCACGGTCGCTTGTCGACCCAGTACTTC
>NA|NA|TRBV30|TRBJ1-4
CAWTGQPNEKLFF
TGTGCCTGGACGGGGCAGCCTAATGAAAAACTGTTTTTT
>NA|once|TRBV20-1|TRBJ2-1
CSASSLGGGHYNEQFF
TGCAGTGCTAGTTCCCTTGGAGGGGGGCACTACAATGAGCAGTTCTTC
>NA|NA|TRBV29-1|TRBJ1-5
CSVGYGEGQPQHF
TGCAGCGTTGGGTACGGGGAGGGTCAGCCCCAGCATTTT
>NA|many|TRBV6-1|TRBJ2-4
CASSLRGVPPIF
TGTGCCAGCAGCTTACGTGGCGTCCCTCCCATCTTC
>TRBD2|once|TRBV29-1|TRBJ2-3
CSVESGSGRFGTDTQYF
TGCAGCGTTGAGTCCGGTAGCGGGAGGTTTGGCACAGATACGCAGTATTTT
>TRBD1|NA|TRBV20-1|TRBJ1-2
CSARDRVTYGYTF
TGCAGTGCTAGGGACAGGGTGACCTATGGCTACACCTTC
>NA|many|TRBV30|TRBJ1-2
CAWTEQEFYGYTF
TGTGCCTGGACGGAACAGGAGTTCTATGGCTACACCTTC
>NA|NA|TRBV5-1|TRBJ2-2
CASSLARQRNPGELFF
TGCGCCAGCAGCTTGGCGCGGCAGAGGAATCCCGGGGAGCTGTTTTTT
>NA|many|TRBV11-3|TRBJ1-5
CASSLFRGENQPQHF
TGTGCCAGCAGCTTATTCAGGGGAGAAAATCAGCCCCAGCATTTT
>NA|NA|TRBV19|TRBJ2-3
CVSSESRVVKTDAQYF
TGTGTCAGTAGTGAGAGCAGGGTGGTGAAAACAGATGCGCAGTATTTT
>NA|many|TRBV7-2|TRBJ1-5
CASSYNRVNLNQPQHF
TGTGCCAGCAGCTATAACAGGGTGAACCTAAATCAGCCCCAGCATTTT
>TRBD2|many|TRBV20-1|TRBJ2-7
CSASSPREGHWEQYF
TGCAGTGCTAGTTCTCCCCGGGAGGGCCATTGGGAGCAGTACTTC
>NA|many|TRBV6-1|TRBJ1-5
CASSELQGQPQHF
TGTGCCAGCAGTGAACTACAGGGCCAGCCCCAGCATTTT
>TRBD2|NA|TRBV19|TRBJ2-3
CASSTMGGGADTQYF
TGTGCCAGTAGTACAATGGGGGGAGGGGCAGATACGCAGTATTTT
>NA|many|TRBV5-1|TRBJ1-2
CASSSDGTNYGYTF
TGCGCCAGCAGCTCCGACGGGACTAACTATGGCTACACCTTC
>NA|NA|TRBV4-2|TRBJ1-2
CASSQGREGPGNYGYTF
TGTGCCAGCAGCCAAGGTCGGGAGGGCCCCGGCAACTATGGCTACACCTTC
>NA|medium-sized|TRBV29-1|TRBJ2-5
CSVEEAGRQETQYF
TGCAGCGTTGAAGAGGCAGGGCGCCAAGAGACCCAGTACTTC
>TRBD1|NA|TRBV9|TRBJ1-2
CASRGDSANYGYTF
TGTGCCAGCAGAGGGGACAGTGCTAACTATGGCTACACCTTC
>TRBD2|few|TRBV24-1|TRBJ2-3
CATASTSGGKTDTQYF
TGTGCCACCGCGTCGACTAGCGGGGGGAAGACAGATACGCAGTATTTT
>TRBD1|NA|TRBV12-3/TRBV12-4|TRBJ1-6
CASSPRQGGNSPLHF
TGTGCCAGCAGTCCCCGACAGGGAGGGAATTCACCCCTCCACTTT
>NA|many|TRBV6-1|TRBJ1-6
CASSGRVGDSSYNSPLHF
TGTGCCAGCAGTGGGAGGGTGGGAGACAGCTCCTATAATTCACCCCTCCACTTT